Reported below is one T cell receptor (beta chain). The CDR3 runs 15 residues. The V gene's germline CDR1 is SGDLS and CDR2 YYNGEE. The ends were cut back, 0 bases at V and 3 bases at J, with 7 bases in the middle. These data belong to a study of T-cell reconstitution after alpha-beta-depleted transplantation in children. During its preparation, the TCRbeta library received unique molecular identifiers. Each CDR3 protein is one row after TCRdb ran MiXCR on the PCR reads. The sample contains roughly 350,000 distinct CDR3 sequences, 10% to 13% of which appear only once. The sample was PBMCs from the stem cell graft donor, taken from the stem cell graft. The gene calls are TRBV9 and TRBJ1-6; no reliable D call. This clonotype was sampled from a human donor who donated a stem cell graft to a child with acute lymphoblastic leukemia. The DNA of the CDR3 is TGTGCCAGCAGCGTAGGGCAGGACTATAATTCACCCCTCCACTTT. Protein: CASSVGQDYNSPLHF.